Each of the 9 T cell receptor beta chains below was sequenced from the same sample in a study of cytotoxic CD8 clonotypes in ibrutinib-treated CLL. Assay: immunoSEQ multiplex PCR; the TCRdb copy retains only in-frame clones and omits some. Among roughly 250,000 clones, 70% were seen once, and the ten largest hold approximately 15%. The sequences come from PBMCs, collected after 24 months of ibrutinib treatment. These TCRs come from a human donor with chronic lymphocytic leukemia.

In nucleotides, the CDR3 is TGTGCCAGCAGCTTAACAGGGAGCTCCTACAATGAGCAGTTCTTC. Protein: CASSLTGSSYNEQFF. The chain employs TRBV7-2 and TRBJ2-1; the D gene is possibly TRBD1 (6 bases). The CDR3 consists of 15 residues. V gave up 2 bases and J gave up 0 bases, with 8 bases separating them. Germline V gene data show CDR1 as SGHTA and CDR2 as FQGNSA.

Sample share makes this clone large. This rearrangement joins TRBV7-8 to TRBJ2-4, with 10 bases lining up with TRBD1. Germline V gene lookup returns CDR1 SGHVS and CDR2 FQNEAQ. The CDR3 loop spans 15 amino acids. V shed 1 base and J 5 bases; nucleotides not matched to a gene: 2. This CDR3 reads CASSLEGTGENIQYF. CDR3 DNA sequence: TGTGCCAGCAGCTTAGAAGGGACAGGGGAAAACATTCAGTACTTC.

This clone was counted between two and nine times. The same CDR3 can be traced to other DNA sequences in this sample. The V gene is TRBV30, the J gene TRBJ2-5, with 9 bases fitting TRBD2. This CDR3 region has 12 residues. With 4 bases clipped from V and 5 bases from J, the junction kept 2 bases outside the gene matches. The V gene's germline CDR1 is GTSNPN and CDR2 SVGIG (reference sequence). CDR3 residues: CAWTTSGETQYF. The DNA of the CDR3 is TGTGCCTGGACGACTAGCGGCGAGACCCAGTACTTC.

The rearrangement uses TRBV15 and TRBJ1-2; D may be TRBD1 (6 bases). This CDR3 contains 15 residues. With 4 bases removed from V and 5 bases from J, the gap between germline ends came to 17 bases. In germline, CDR1 is LNHNV, CDR2 YYDKDF (reference sequence). Written as DNA, the CDR3 is TGTGCCACCAGCACCTACGAGGGGGGATATTATGGCTACACCTTC. Its translation is CATSTYEGGYYGYTF. Looking up the rest from reference TRBV15 and TRBJ1-2 gives the full variable domain: DAMVIQNPRYQVTQFGKPVTLSCSQTLNHNVMYWYQQKSSQAPKLLFHYYDKDFNNEADTPDNFQSRRPNTSFCFLDIRSPGLGDTAMYLCATSTYEGGYYGYTFGSGTRLTVV.

This clone was found a few times. The V call is TRBV27, the J call TRBJ1-4; 10 bases align to TRBD1. J gave up 6 bases and V 7 bases, and 8 bases lay outside the gene matches. Germline values: CDR1 MNHEY, CDR2 SMNVEV (reference sequence). CDR3 size: 15 residues. The CDR3 loop is CASKPGQGWDEKLFF. The DNA of the CDR3 is TGTGCCAGCAAGCCGGGACAGGGGTGGGATGAAAAACTGTTTTTT. The variable domain in full, with the rest retrieved from reference TRBV27 and TRBJ1-4, is EAQVTQNPRYLITVTGKKLTVTCSQNMNHEYMSWYRQDPGLGLRQIYYSMNVEVTDKGDVPEGYKVSRKEKRNFPLILESPSPNQTSLYFCASKPGQGWDEKLFFGSGTQLSVL.

The genes are TRBV25-1 and TRBJ2-7, with D tentatively TRBD2 (5 bases). The CDR3 is 14 residues long. Trimming removed 6 bases from V and 1 base from J, with 13 bases in between. In germline, CDR1 is MGHDK, CDR2 SYGVNS. CDR3 protein: CASRVKSGSYEQYF. CDR3 sequence (DNA): TGTGCCAGCAGGGTCAAGTCGGGGTCCTACGAGCAGTACTTC.

This chain uses TRBV15 with TRBJ1-5, with D possibly matching TRBD1 (5 bases). The CDR3 is 15 amino acids. Germline values: CDR1 LNHNV, CDR2 YYDKDF (reference sequence). The germline V and J ends were trimmed by 6 bases and 5 bases, with 17 bases remaining between them. CDR3 amino acids: CATSNDWDGDQPQHF. In nucleotides, the CDR3 is TGTGCCACCAGTAACGATTGGGACGGTGATCAGCCCCAGCATTTT.

The V and J genes are TRBV5-5 and TRBJ2-2; D not resolved. CDR1 and CDR2 (germline): SGHKS, YYEKEE (reference sequence). This CDR3 region has 14 residues. V lost 3 bases to trimming and J lost 4 bases, with 10 bases between them. CDR3 coding DNA: TGTGCCAGCAGCTCCCCCCCGGGCACCGGGGAGCTGTTTTTT. Its translation is CASSSPPGTGELFF.

The chain uses TRBV7-3 and TRBJ1-1; D is uncertain. Germline V CDR1 and CDR2: SGHTA, FQGTGA. Trimming removed 5 bases at V and 3 bases at J, with 13 bases between. The CDR3 consists of 14 residues. As DNA, the CDR3 is TGTGCCAGCAGCCGATCGGGGATGGACACTGAAGCTTTCTTT. This gives the protein CASSRSGMDTEAFF.